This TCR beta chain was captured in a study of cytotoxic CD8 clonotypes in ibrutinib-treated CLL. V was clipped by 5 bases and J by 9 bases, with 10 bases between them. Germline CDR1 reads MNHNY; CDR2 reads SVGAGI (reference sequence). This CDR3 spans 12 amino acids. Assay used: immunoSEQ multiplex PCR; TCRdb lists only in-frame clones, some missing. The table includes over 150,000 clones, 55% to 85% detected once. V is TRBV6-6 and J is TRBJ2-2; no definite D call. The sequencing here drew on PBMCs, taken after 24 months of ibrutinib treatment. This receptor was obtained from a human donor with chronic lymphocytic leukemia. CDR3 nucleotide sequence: TGTGCCAGCAGTCTCACTGCCCGGGAGCTGTTTTTT. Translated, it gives CASSLTARELFF.